This T cell receptor beta chain was sequenced for a study of cytomegalovirus exposure and HLA in healthy donors. Study-wide background: In a previous analysis, 120 million or so unique TCR beta sequences were found from some 180 million T cells. Among the roughly 430 genotyped donors, 81% were placed in the Caucasian-associated ancestry cluster. Study-wide findings and caveats: As a later analysis showed, several of the most significant clusters appeared to be linked to common viral pathogens. A later analysis linked a missense DCLRE1C variant to TCR beta V- and J-gene trimming.

A single count supports this clone. The target antigen is unknown. The same CDR3 arises from other DNA sequences in this sample as well. The PCR made use of 60 Vbeta and 13 Jbeta primers. Sequencing was performed with immunoSEQ multiplex PCR; in TCRdb, only in-frame clones are kept and a portion is missing. The repertoire holds about 130,000 clones, with more than 60% as singletons. V was cut by 3 bases and J by 0 bases, with 3 bases left in between. The CDR3 is 12 residues long. Germline V gene lookup returns CDR1 SGDLS and CDR2 YYNGEE. The TCR was taken from a middle-aged woman in good health and CMV-seronegative. The rearrangement uses TRBV9 and TRBJ2-5; D is uncertain. The sequenced sample was PBMCs. The CDR3 loop reads CASSADQETQYF. The CDR3, as DNA: TGTGCCAGCAGCGCCGACCAAGAGACCCAGTACTTC.